What follows are 9 T cell receptor beta chains derived from one specimen sequenced in a study of shared clonotypes between healthy human individuals. CD8 cells regarded as naive lacked CD45RO, were positively chosen for CCR7, and omitted terminally differentiated effector memory CD45RA+ cells. The data were produced by immunoSEQ multiplex PCR, yet TCRdb's version contains in-frame clones alone and is incomplete. The sample has 1.5 million to 2.5 million clones, just under 95% seen once; the top ten hold 1% to 1.5%. The sequencing sample was made of naive CD8+ T cells sorted from blood. The receptors derive from a man between 18 and 35 years old in good health.

The chain links TRBV6-6 to TRBJ1-2; D is unclear. Germline V lookup: CDR1 MNHNY, CDR2 SVGAGI (reference sequence). V lost 0 bases and J lost 4, with 6 bases in between. The CDR3 contains 13 residues. This CDR3 reads CASSYSGGYGYTF. CDR3 bases: TGTGCCAGCAGTTACTCGGGCGGCTATGGCTACACCTTC.

As to this clone: This specimen includes other DNA sequences encoding the same CDR3. The chain carries TRBV2 and TRBJ2-7, with D hard to call. V lost 3 bases, J lost 2 bases, and 14 bases lay in between. The germline CDR1 and CDR2 sequences are SNHLY and FYNNEI. This CDR3 has 15 residues. The DNA of the CDR3 is TGTGCCAGCAGTGAGGGGTCAGACTCAACCTACGAGCAGTACTTC. Translating it yields CASSEGSDSTYEQYF.

The genes are TRBV7-9 and TRBJ2-1, with 9 bases that match TRBD2. V dropped 5 bases and J dropped 4; count of bases not matched to a gene: 6. Germline-derived CDR1 and CDR2 are SEHNR and FQNEAQ (reference sequence). The CDR3 is 15 amino acids. CDR3 amino acids: CASSHSGSPYNEQFF. CDR3 coding DNA: TGTGCCAGCAGCCATAGCGGGAGTCCGTACAATGAGCAGTTCTTC.

The chain links TRBV11-2 to TRBJ2-1, with TRBD2 matching 10 bases. Per germline, CDR1 SGHAT and CDR2 FQNNGV. V lost 0 bases and J lost 6; bases outside the gene matches: 11. The length of the CDR3 is 18 residues. The CDR3 bases are TGTGCCAGCAGCTTAGAGTTTGGAGCGGGAGGGCCCGGCAATGAGCAGTTCTTC. Translation gives CASSLEFGAGGPGNEQFF.

V and J are TRBV28 and TRBJ2-7; 10 bases agree with TRBD1. With V trimmed by 6 bases and J by 3 bases, 8 bases remained unmatched. The CDR3 extends over 15 amino acids. Germline V gene sequence: CDR1 MDHEN, CDR2 SYDVKM. In DNA, the CDR3 is TGTGCCAGCAGGGGGACAGGGGTTTTGTTCTACGAGCAGTACTTC. Amino acid sequence: CASRGTGVLFYEQYF.

This clone has just one count. Since a much larger clone is just one base distant, this may be a read error. Other DNA sequences in the sample encode the same CDR3. The rearrangement joins TRBV6-5 to TRBJ1-2, with D unclear. The V gene lost 0 bases and the J gene lost 4 bases, with 6 bases spanning the gap. This CDR3 has 13 residues. Germline V CDR1 and CDR2: MNHEY, SVGAGI. The DNA of the CDR3 is TGTGCCAGCAGTTACTCGAATGGCTATGGCTACACCTTC. It encodes CASSYSNGYGYTF.

The chain recombines TRBV9 with TRBJ1-4; the D gene is possibly TRBD1 (6 bases). The germline CDR1 and CDR2 sequences are SGDLS and YYNGEE. Between the trimmed V and J ends, which lost 3 bases and 11 bases, there was a span of 11 bases. The CDR3 contains 12 residues. The CDR3 loop is CASSAQGSKLFF. In DNA form, the CDR3 reads TGTGCCAGCAGCGCCCAGGGGTCGAAACTGTTTTTT.

This chain links TRBV27 with TRBJ2-5; TRBD2 aligns across 14 bases. This CDR3 is 16 amino acids long. With V trimmed by 5 bases and J by 5 bases, 7 bases remained unmatched. Germline-derived CDR1 and CDR2 are MNHEY and SMNVEV (reference sequence). The CDR3 reads CASSLLGLAGVETQYF. The CDR3 coding sequence is TGTGCCAGCAGTCTGCTGGGACTAGCGGGAGTGGAGACCCAGTACTTC.

The J gene is TRBJ1-4, the V gene TRBV7-8; 10 positions agree with TRBD1. The CDR3 is 14 amino acids. After removal of 4 bases from V and 8 bases from J, the junction contained 4 bases not matched to a gene. CDR1 and CDR2 from the germline V gene are SGHVS and FQNEAQ. In nucleotides, the CDR3 is TGTGCCAGCAGCTCGACAGGGGGCCGAGAAAAACTGTTTTTT. Protein sequence: CASSSTGGREKLFF.